The 30 T cell receptor beta chains in this list originate from one sample, sequenced in a study of cytomegalovirus exposure and HLA in healthy donors. Use of 60 Vbeta and 13 Jbeta primers characterized the PCR. The repertoire was sequenced with immunoSEQ multiplex PCR; TCRdb's copy has only in-frame clones and lacks some. The table has around 54,000 clones, around 80% seen once. The material sequenced was PBMCs. The source is a man under 40 in good health and CMV-seropositive.

The chain recombines TRBV11-2 with TRBJ1-1; maybe TRBD1 (5 bases). This CDR3 is 16 amino acids long. In germline, CDR1 is SGHAT, CDR2 FQNNGV. Trimming took 0 bases from V and 0 from J, leaving 11 bases between them. The CDR3, as DNA: TGTGCCAGCAGCTTAGAAAGGGGTCTCATGAACACTGAAGCTTTCTTT. The encoded protein is CASSLERGLMNTEAFF.

The chain links TRBV4-1 to TRBJ1-3, with a tentative D call TRBD1 (5 bases). The CDR3 spans 14 residues. The germline gives CDR1 MGHRA, CDR2 YSYEKL. V lost 2 bases, J lost 5 bases, and 10 bases lay in between. CDR3 in DNA: TGCGCCAGCAGCCAATTGACAGATCGAAACACCATATATTTT. It is translated as CASSQLTDRNTIYF.

This chain uses TRBV29-1 with TRBJ2-7, with D hard to call. The V gene lost 3 bases and the J gene lost 2 bases, with 8 bases spanning the gap. The germline gives CDR1 SQVTM, CDR2 ANQGSEA. This CDR3 is 12 amino acids long. The CDR3 DNA is TGCAGCGTTGACACAGACACCTACGAGCAGTACTTC. This gives the protein CSVDTDTYEQYF.

This chain uses TRBV6-4 with TRBJ2-1, with D uncertain. The germline V and J ends were trimmed by 3 bases and 5 bases, with 8 bases remaining between them. The V gene's germline CDR1 is MRHNA and CDR2 SNTAGT. This CDR3 has 13 residues. The CDR3 loop is CASSDSENNEQFF. The CDR3 DNA sequence: TGTGCCAGCAGTGATTCAGAAAACAATGAGCAGTTCTTC.

The genes are TRBV28 and TRBJ2-5; D ambiguous. V lost 5 bases to trimming and J lost 2 bases, with 9 bases between them. This CDR3 is built from 13 residues. Germline CDR1 MDHEN, CDR2 SYDVKM. The CDR3 here is CASSPSQQETQYF. CDR3 nucleotides: TGTGCCAGCAGTCCCTCCCAGCAAGAGACCCAGTACTTC.

This sequence joins TRBV18 and TRBJ2-5; D unclear. Trimming took off 1 base at V and 3 bases at J, with 6 bases between the two ends. In germline, CDR1 is KGHSH, CDR2 LQKENI. The CDR3 is 13 amino acids. CDR3 bases: TGTGCCAGCTCACCACGGAGAGAAGAGACCCAGTACTTC. This codes for CASSPRREETQYF.

The chain combines TRBV4-1 with TRBJ1-1; D is possibly TRBD1 (5 bases). This CDR3 is built from 14 residues. Germline V gene data show CDR1 as MGHRA and CDR2 as YSYEKL. Trimming left V 4 bases short and J 4 bases short, with 13 bases between. CDR3 region: CASSPRVDSTEAFF. The CDR3 nucleotides read TGCGCCAGCAGCCCAAGGGTCGACAGCACTGAAGCTTTCTTT.

CDR3 in amino acids: CASSLTGLAGELFF. The CDR3 DNA reads TGTGCCAGCAGCCTTACAGGGTTAGCCGGGGAGCTGTTTTTT. The gene calls are TRBV9 and TRBJ2-2; possible D gene TRBD1, 6 bases. CDR1 is SGDLS, CDR2 YYNGEE, per germline. The CDR3 is 14 residues long. With 4 bases removed from V and 6 bases from J, the gap between germline ends came to 13 bases.

The chain combines TRBV20-1 with TRBJ2-2; unclear D gene. This CDR3 comprises 11 residues. Looked up from germline, CDR1 is DFQATT and CDR2 is SNEGSKA (reference sequence). In DNA form, the CDR3 reads TGCTCCTCTCCAGCGACCGGGGAGCTGTTTTTT. This sequence encodes CSSPATGELFF.

This chain uses TRBV5-1 with TRBJ1-2; no definite D call. Germline V gives CDR1 SGHRS, CDR2 YFSETQ. Trimming cost V 1 base and J 3 bases, with 7 bases left between them. CDR3 length: 13 residues. CDR3 loop: CASSLYSDYGYTF. The CDR3 region has the DNA TGCGCCAGCAGCTTGTATTCGGACTATGGCTACACCTTC.

This clone was recorded only once. The J gene is TRBJ1-1, the V gene TRBV6-6; D may be TRBD1 (6 bases). This CDR3 comprises 14 residues. The V and J ends lost 11 bases and 0 bases respectively, with 16 bases between them. Germline CDR1 and CDR2: MNHNY and SVGAGI (reference sequence). CDR3 DNA: TGTGCCTGCCAGAACAGGGAACTGAACACTGAAGCTTTCTTT. This translates into CACQNRELNTEAFF.

CDR3 DNA sequence: TGTGCCAGCAGCCACCCCGGACAGGGAGGAGATGAGCAGTTCTTC. Translating gives CASSHPGQGGDEQFF. The rearrangement joins TRBV28 to TRBJ2-1, with 8 bases fitting TRBD1. Trimming took 6 bases from V and 8 from J; bases not matched to a gene: 12. Germline loops: CDR1 MDHEN, CDR2 SYDVKM. The CDR3 is 15 amino acids. Full variable domain (rest looked up from reference TRBV28 and TRBJ2-1): DVKVTQSSRYLVKRTGEKVFLECVQDMDHENMFWYRQDPGLGLRLIYFSYDVKMKEKGDIPEGYSVSREKKERFSLILESASTNQTSMYLCASSHPGQGGDEQFFGPGTRLTVL.

The chain carries TRBV11-2 and TRBJ1-1; D possibly corresponds to TRBD1 (6 bases). The CDR3 sequence is 15 residues long. The ends were cut back, 5 bases at V and 0 bases at J, with 13 bases in the middle. Germline V gene data show CDR1 as SGHAT and CDR2 as FQNNGV. The chain's CDR3 is CASSPGGGMNTEAFF. The CDR3 coding sequence is TGTGCCAGCAGCCCGGGAGGGGGGATGAACACTGAAGCTTTCTTT.

The chain employs TRBV7-8 and TRBJ2-7; 14 bases map to TRBD2. J was trimmed by 2 bases and V by 5 bases; bases with no gene match: 5. Germline V lookup: CDR1 SGHVS, CDR2 FQNEAQ. CDR3 length equals 16 residues. CDR3 sequence (DNA): TGTGCCAGCAGCCCCGGGACTAGCGGGGGAACCTACGAGCAGTACTTC. The encoded protein is CASSPGTSGGTYEQYF. Variable domain in full (rest from reference TRBV7-8 and TRBJ2-7): GAGVSQSPRYKVAKRGQDVALRCDPISGHVSLFWYQQALGQGPEFLTYFQNEAQLDKSGLPSDRFFAERPEGSVSTLKIQRTQQEDSAVYLCASSPGTSGGTYEQYFGPGTRLTVT.

V usage is TRBV9 and J usage is TRBJ1-1; D possibly corresponds to TRBD1 (5 bases). Germline V CDR1 and CDR2: SGDLS, YYNGEE. The CDR3 extends over 15 amino acids. V lost 3 bases and J 0 bases, leaving 12 bases between the germline ends. This CDR3 reads CASSATGVLNTEAFF. The CDR3 DNA reads TGTGCCAGCAGCGCTACAGGTGTCTTGAACACTGAAGCTTTCTTT.

The gene calls are TRBV5-1 and TRBJ2-4; D is undetermined. The CDR3 extends over 18 amino acids. CDR1 and CDR2 from the germline V gene are SGHRS and YFSETQ. V lost 4 bases, J lost 0 bases, and 20 bases lay in between. Written as DNA, the CDR3 is TGCGCCAGCAGCGCATCCTCGACCAGAGGTACAGCCAAAAACATTCAGTACTTC. Protein: CASSASSTRGTAKNIQYF. The whole variable domain, remainder taken from reference TRBV5-1 and TRBJ2-4, is KAGVTQTPRYLIKTRGQQVTLSCSPISGHRSVSWYQQTPGQGLQFLFEYFSETQRNKGNFPGRFSGRQFSNSRSEMNVSTLELGDSALYLCASSASSTRGTAKNIQYFGAGTRLSVL.

V usage is TRBV4-2 and J usage is TRBJ2-3, with 8 nucleotides matching TRBD2. V dropped 1 base and J dropped 2; count of bases not matched to a gene: 8. This CDR3 contains 17 residues. Germline-derived CDR1 and CDR2 are LGHNA and YNFKEQ. The CDR3 nucleotides read TGTGCCAGCAGCCAAGCTGAGCGGGGGCCCTACACAGATACGCAGTATTTT. Its translation: CASSQAERGPYTDTQYF.

The rearrangement joins TRBV9 to TRBJ2-6; tentative D call: TRBD1 (6 bases). Germline assignment: CDR1 SGDLS and CDR2 YYNGEE. This CDR3 is 17 amino acids long. The ends were cut back, 0 bases at V and 0 bases at J, with 10 bases in the middle. The CDR3 sequence is CASSVAATGSGANVLTF. CDR3 nucleotide sequence: TGTGCCAGCAGCGTAGCAGCGACAGGCTCTGGGGCCAACGTCCTGACTTTC.

This chain connects TRBV5-1 to TRBJ2-5; TRBD2 is a possible D gene (5 bases). The V gene lost 4 bases and the J gene lost 5 bases, with 24 bases spanning the gap. Germline V gene lookup returns CDR1 SGHRS and CDR2 YFSETQ. This CDR3 is 17 amino acids long. The CDR3 here is CASSPERVLVIGETQYF. The CDR3 DNA reads TGCGCCAGCAGCCCGGAACGGGTACTAGTCATCGGTGAGACCCAGTACTTC.

V gene TRBV6-5 combines with J gene TRBJ1-1; 7 bases agree with TRBD1. The ends lost 5 bases at V and 14 bases at J; junction bases unmatched: 11. Germline V gives CDR1 MNHEY, CDR2 SVGAGI. This CDR3 region has 12 residues. The CDR3 coding sequence is TGTGCCAGCAGTGTCGATCGACAGGGAGCCTTCTTT. Amino acids: CASSVDRQGAFF.

This sequence joins TRBV6-6 and TRBJ1-6, with D uncertain. The V end lost 6 bases, the J end lost 10 bases, and 10 bases lay between the germline ends. The germline CDR1 and CDR2 sequences are MNHNY and SVGAGI (reference sequence). The CDR3 runs to 12 residues. The CDR3 spells CASSLENSPLHF. CDR3 in DNA: TGTGCCAGCAGCCTGGAGAACTCACCCCTCCACTTT.

This clone came up a few times. This chain connects TRBV6-5 to TRBJ2-7; 7 nucleotides align to TRBD1. V lost 6 bases, J lost 0 bases, and 8 bases stayed unmatched. The germline CDR1 and CDR2 sequences are MNHEY and SVGAGI. CDR3 length: 15 residues. The CDR3 loop is CASRLEQGFSYEQYF. The CDR3 DNA follows: TGTGCCAGCAGGCTGGAACAGGGGTTCTCCTACGAGCAGTACTTC.

Regarding this clone: Relative to the germline gene, one junction end is altered; a read error may explain this. This sample also contains other DNA sequences that code for the same CDR3. The chain has TRBV6-5 and TRBJ1-2; possibly TRBD1 for D (6 bases). This CDR3 spans 14 amino acids. CDR1 and CDR2 from the germline V gene are MNHEY and SVGAGI. DNA for the CDR3: TGTGCTAGCAGACCAGGGACATCTAACTATGGCTACACCTTC. This codes for CASRPGTSNYGYTF.

In this sample, this clone turned up a few times. J is TRBJ1-1 and V is TRBV21-1. TRBV21-1 is assigned pseudogene status. The CDR3 consists of 14 residues. CDR3 sequence reads: CASSKALAKSEAFF. As DNA, the CDR3 is TGTGCCAGCAGCAAAGCGCTCGCGAAGTCTGAAGCTTTCTTT.

The chain is built from TRBV5-1 and TRBJ1-1, with 7 bases identical to TRBD1. This CDR3 comprises 13 residues. CDR1 is SGHRS and CDR2 is YFSETQ in the germline V gene. Unmatched junction bases numbered 2, after V lost 4 bases and J lost 2 bases. The CDR3 sequence: CASSPGGNTEAFF. DNA of the CDR3: TGCGCCAGCAGCCCAGGGGGTAACACTGAAGCTTTCTTT.

The gene calls are TRBV9 and TRBJ2-1; the match to TRBD2 covers 8 bases. Germline-derived CDR1 and CDR2 are SGDLS and YYNGEE. This CDR3 has 15 residues. Trimming at V came to 4 bases and at J to 2 bases, leaving 5 bases not matched to a gene. CDR3 sequence reads: CASSLGGGTYNEQFF. The CDR3 DNA is TGTGCCAGCAGCCTCGGGGGGGGAACCTACAATGAGCAGTTCTTC.

Details on this clone: Other DNA sequences in the same sample also yield this CDR3. Here the CDR3 DNA reads TGCAGCGTTGACCGTACTAGCACAGATACGCAGTATTTT. It is translated as CSVDRTSTDTQYF. The chain recombines TRBV29-1 with TRBJ2-3; D gene ambiguous. This CDR3 is built from 13 residues. CDR1 is SQVTM and CDR2 is ANQGSEA in the germline V gene. The V end was cut by 3 bases, the J end by 0 bases, with 7 bases between.

The chain couples TRBV7-3 to TRBJ2-2; 8 nucleotides align to TRBD1. Germline V gives CDR1 SGHTA, CDR2 FQGTGA. Losses at the gene ends were 3 bases for V and 7 bases for J; bases not matched to a gene: 10. The CDR3 is 16 amino acids. The DNA for the CDR3 is TGTGCCAGCAGCTTGGGCGGCCAGGGGGCGCTCGGGGAGCTGTTTTTT. This gives the protein CASSLGGQGALGELFF.

This clone has a single count. The chain couples TRBV4-1 to TRBJ1-6; 8 bases are a match to TRBD1. Per germline, CDR1 MGHRA and CDR2 YSYEKL. This CDR3 has 16 residues. With V trimmed by 1 base and J by 7 bases, 6 bases remained unmatched. The DNA for the CDR3 is TGCGCCAGCAGCCAAGTAGGAGGACAGGGCAATTCACCCCTCCACTTT. This encodes CASSQVGGQGNSPLHF.

The chain combines TRBV9 with TRBJ2-7; 9 nucleotides align to TRBD1. Unmatched junction bases numbered 4, after V lost 2 bases and J lost 4 bases. In germline, CDR1 is SGDLS, CDR2 YYNGEE. The length of the CDR3 is 14 residues. CDR3 sequence: CASSVATGGYEQYF. The CDR3 nucleotides read TGTGCCAGCAGCGTTGCGACAGGGGGATACGAGCAGTACTTC.